A single sample gave rise to the 30 T cell receptor beta chains below, sequenced in a study of cytomegalovirus exposure and HLA in healthy donors. Vbeta (60) and Jbeta (13) primers were used in the PCR. Using immunoSEQ multiplex PCR, the repertoire was profiled, and TCRdb retains in-frame clones only, with some absent. The table lists around 140,000 clones, roughly 80% of them singletons, with about 8.1% in the top ten. Sample: PBMCs. The receptors were gathered from a woman aged 50 to 65 in good health and CMV-seropositive.

The chain uses TRBV6-1 and TRBJ1-6; D is uncertain. Looked up from germline, CDR1 is MNHNS and CDR2 is SASEGT. The V and J ends lost 7 bases and 7 bases respectively, with 11 bases between them. The CDR3 extends over 13 amino acids. CDR3 coding DNA: TGTGCCAGCACGCGGGTAGGGAATTCACCCCTCCACTTT. This translates into CASTRVGNSPLHF.

V usage is TRBV30 and J usage is TRBJ1-2, with 7 bases that match TRBD1. The germline CDR1 and CDR2 sequences are GTSNPN and SVGIG (reference sequence). This CDR3 has 15 residues. V was clipped by 2 bases and J by 0 bases; unmatched bases: 6. Here the CDR3 reads CAWSRQGWTNYGYTF. CDR3 sequence (DNA): TGTGCCTGGAGTCGACAGGGTTGGACTAACTATGGCTACACCTTC.

The chain couples TRBV30 to TRBJ2-1, with 12 bases identical to TRBD2. V trimming: 0 bases; J trimming: 5 bases; junction bases outside the gene matches: 2. The CDR3 length is 15 residues. Germline-derived CDR1 and CDR2 are GTSNPN and SVGIG (reference sequence). The CDR3 bases are TGTGCCTGGAGTGTACTAGCGGGGGGCAACAATGAGCAGTTCTTC. As protein: CAWSVLAGGNNEQFF.

The CDR3 protein is CASSRKRRDRGSGANVLTF. CDR3 coding DNA: TGTGCCAGCAGCAGGAAGAGAAGGGACAGGGGTTCTGGGGCCAACGTCCTGACTTTC. The V and J genes are TRBV21-1 and TRBJ2-6; the DNA was not used to check the table's D call, TRBD1. TRBV21-1 is a pseudogene segment. This CDR3 comprises 19 residues.

The chain recombines TRBV6-1 with TRBJ2-1; D remains ambiguous. Germline loops: CDR1 MNHNS, CDR2 SASEGT. The CDR3 is 11 amino acids. Trimming took 0 bases from V and 10 from J, leaving 4 bases between them. The CDR3 region is CASSEALEQFF. CDR3 DNA sequence: TGTGCCAGCAGTGAAGCCCTAGAGCAGTTCTTC.

The genes are TRBV28 and TRBJ1-2; D is possibly TRBD1 (6 bases). Germline V CDR1 and CDR2: MDHEN, SYDVKM. The germline V and J ends were trimmed by 2 bases and 8 bases, with 12 bases remaining between them. The CDR3 length is 13 residues. The CDR3 loop is CASSLIGGGGYTF. CDR3 bases: TGTGCCAGCAGTTTAATAGGGGGGGGAGGCTACACCTTC.

The J gene is TRBJ1-4, the V gene TRBV5-8; D gene ambiguous. This CDR3 comprises 13 residues. Per the germline V gene, CDR1 is SGHTS and CDR2 is YDEGEE. Trimming shortened V by 5 bases and J by 5 bases, and 10 bases separated the two germline ends. The CDR3 is CASRRVVNEKLFF. The CDR3 nucleotides are TGTGCCAGCAGAAGAGTGGTCAATGAAAAACTGTTTTTT.

The chain has TRBV15 and TRBJ2-1, with 10 bases that match TRBD1. This CDR3 is 18 amino acids long. CDR1 and CDR2 (germline): LNHNV, YYDKDF (reference sequence). Germline trimming cut 1 base from V and 8 bases from J; bases unmatched to any gene: 14. CDR3 residues: CATSRGLFGQGDRDEQFF. The CDR3 nucleotides are TGTGCCACCAGCAGAGGGCTTTTCGGACAGGGGGATAGGGATGAGCAGTTCTTC. Drawing the rest from reference TRBV15 and TRBJ2-1, the complete variable domain is DAMVIQNPRYQVTQFGKPVTLSCSQTLNHNVMYWYQQKSSQAPKLLFHYYDKDFNNEADTPDNFQSRRPNTSFCFLDIRSPGLGDTAMYLCATSRGLFGQGDRDEQFFGPGTRLTVL.

This clone was seen only once. Compared with germline, one end of the junction differs, possibly owing to a read error. The rearrangement joins TRBV7-7 to TRBJ1-2; the match to TRBD1 covers 9 bases. This CDR3 is built from 16 residues. CDR1 and CDR2 (germline): SSHAT, FNYEAQ (reference sequence). Written as DNA, the CDR3 is TGTGCTAGCAGCTTAGATCCGACAGGGGGAATAAATGGCTACACCTTC. Amino acid sequence: CASSLDPTGGINGYTF.

This clone has a single count. The chain is built from TRBV19 and TRBJ1-2; D might be TRBD1 (5 bases). CDR1 LNHDA and CDR2 SQIVND come from the germline V gene (reference sequence). This CDR3 is built from 15 residues. The V end was cut by 1 base, the J end by 6 bases, with 15 bases between. CDR3 residues: CASSIVGLSPDGYTF. DNA for the CDR3: TGTGCCAGTAGTATAGTGGGACTAAGCCCTGATGGCTACACCTTC.

This chain links TRBV15 with TRBJ1-1; D possibly corresponds to TRBD1 (5 bases). V lost 3 bases to trimming and J lost 1 base, with 9 bases between them. CDR1 and CDR2 (germline): LNHNV, YYDKDF (reference sequence). The CDR3 totals 14 residues. The CDR3 sequence: CATSREQANTEAFF. The CDR3 DNA is TGTGCCACCAGCAGGGAACAGGCGAACACTGAAGCTTTCTTT. Variable domain in full (rest from reference TRBV15 and TRBJ1-1): DAMVIQNPRYQVTQFGKPVTLSCSQTLNHNVMYWYQQKSSQAPKLLFHYYDKDFNNEADTPDNFQSRRPNTSFCFLDIRSPGLGDTAMYLCATSREQANTEAFFGQGTRLTVV.

This clone appeared a few times. The chain has TRBV7-9 and TRBJ1-6, with D tentatively TRBD1 (5 bases). The CDR3 has 15 residues. The V end lost 7 bases, the J end lost 3 bases, and 13 bases lay between the germline ends. Germline values: CDR1 SEHNR, CDR2 FQNEAQ (reference sequence). CDR3 protein: CASNSQGNYNSPLHF. CDR3 DNA sequence: TGTGCCAGCAATTCCCAGGGAAACTATAATTCACCCCTCCACTTT. Full variable domain (remainder filled in from reference TRBV7-9 and TRBJ1-6): DTGVSQNPRHKITKRGQNVTFRCDPISEHNRLYWYRQTLGQGPEFLTYFQNEAQLEKSRLLSDRFSAERPKGSFSTLEIQRTEQGDSAMYLCASNSQGNYNSPLHFGNGTRLTVT.

This clone was seen once. The chain combines TRBV7-3 with TRBJ1-1, with D hard to call. Germline V gene sequence: CDR1 SGHTA, CDR2 FQGTGA. The CDR3 spans 13 residues. The V and J ends lost 4 bases and 5 bases respectively, with 11 bases between them. The CDR3 sequence: CASSSTGRTEAFF. As DNA, the CDR3 is TGTGCCAGCAGCTCAACTGGGAGAACTGAAGCTTTCTTT.

The CDR3 nucleotides read TGTGCCAGCAATCGCAGGGGTTCGGGAAACACTGAAGCTTTCTTT. Translation: CASNRRGSGNTEAFF. The V call is TRBV6-6, the J call TRBJ1-1; a possible D gene is TRBD1 (6 bases). Germline CDR1 MNHNY, CDR2 SVGAGI (reference sequence). Deletions cut 7 bases from V and 2 bases from J, with 17 bases between. This CDR3 has 15 residues.

This clone showed up just a few times. The chain couples TRBV9 to TRBJ2-5; weak D call: TRBD1 (6 bases). Germline values: CDR1 SGDLS, CDR2 YYNGEE. V was pared by 4 bases and J by 2 bases, with 12 bases between. The CDR3 is made up of 14 amino acids. The CDR3 sequence: CASSIRGNQETQYF. CDR3 nucleotide sequence: TGTGCCAGCAGCATCAGGGGAAATCAAGAGACCCAGTACTTC.

This rearrangement joins TRBV5-1 to TRBJ2-3; 12 positions match TRBD2. V lost 1 base, J lost 3 bases, and 3 bases stayed unmatched. The CDR3 is made up of 16 amino acids. From germline, CDR1 is SGHRS and CDR2 YFSETQ. This CDR3 is CASSLKLAGGTDTQYF. CDR3 nucleotides: TGCGCCAGCAGCTTGAAGCTAGCGGGAGGGACAGATACGCAGTATTTT.

The chain recombines TRBV5-8 with TRBJ2-7, with 8 bases fitting TRBD2. Germline V gene data show CDR1 as SGHTS and CDR2 as YDEGEE. The CDR3 is 16 residues long. Trimming removed 3 bases from V and 3 bases from J; junction bases left unmatched: 11. CDR3 bases: TGTGCCAGCAGCTCCCGAAGTGGCGGGGGGCTCTACGAGCAGTACTTC. Encoded protein: CASSSRSGGGLYEQYF.

The rearrangement joins TRBV25-1 to TRBJ2-4, with 8 bases identical to TRBD2. The CDR3 length is 15 residues. Germline V gene sequence: CDR1 MGHDK, CDR2 SYGVNS. With V trimmed by 5 bases and J by 8 bases, 11 bases remained unmatched. The CDR3 region has the DNA TGTGCCAGCAGTCCCTTGGGGGGGACTAGAGACATTCAGTACTTC. It specifies CASSPLGGTRDIQYF.

The V and J genes are TRBV6-1 and TRBJ2-4, with D possibly being TRBD2 (6 bases). V was cut by 7 bases and J by 7 bases, with 17 bases left in between. The CDR3 length is 14 residues. Germline CDR1 reads MNHNS; CDR2 reads SASEGT. This CDR3 is CASNQEPAGNIQYF. CDR3 nucleotide sequence: TGTGCCAGCAACCAAGAGCCCGCGGGGAACATTCAGTACTTC.

This clone was picked up a small number of times. DNA of the CDR3: TGTGCCAGCAGCCCAATCAGATTTAGCGGGGCAGACAATGAGCAGTTCTTC. Translating gives CASSPIRFSGADNEQFF. The chain combines TRBV5-4 with TRBJ2-1; 8 bases line up with TRBD2. The CDR3 runs to 17 residues. Germline CDR1 SGHNT, CDR2 YYREEE (reference sequence). V trimming: 4 bases; J trimming: 5 bases; junction bases outside the gene matches: 14.

The genes are TRBV14 and TRBJ2-1; D gene unclear. This CDR3 comprises 13 residues. Trimming pared 0 bases from V and 6 bases from J, leaving 6 bases between. Germline CDR1 SGHDN, CDR2 FVKESK. The CDR3 DNA reads as TGTGCCAGCAGCCAAGATCTGCGCAATGAGCAGTTCTTC. It yields the protein CASSQDLRNEQFF.

The CDR3 sequence is CASSFSSGRSYEQYF. The CDR3 region has the DNA TGTGCCAGCAGCTTCTCTAGCGGGAGGTCCTACGAGCAGTACTTC. The genes are TRBV7-9 and TRBJ2-7; TRBD2 agrees at 11 bases. Germline V gene data show CDR1 as SEHNR and CDR2 as FQNEAQ (reference sequence). Trimming removed 3 bases from V and 1 base from J; junction bases left unmatched: 2. The CDR3 runs to 15 residues.

This clone was detected only once. This rearrangement joins TRBV27 to TRBJ2-7; a possible D gene is TRBD1 (6 bases). Trimming left V 8 bases short and J 4 bases short, with 24 bases between. CDR3 length equals 16 residues. CDR1 and CDR2 from the germline V gene are MNHEY and SMNVEV (reference sequence). The CDR3 bases are TGTGCCAGCGCTAGAAGTCCGGGACAAGGATCTTACGAGCAGTACTTC. This translates into CASARSPGQGSYEQYF.

This chain uses TRBV7-2 with TRBJ2-7; TRBD2 is a possible D gene (6 bases). CDR1 SGHTA and CDR2 FQGNSA come from the germline V gene. V shed 4 bases and J shed 0 bases, with 16 bases lying between them. This CDR3 is built from 16 residues. The CDR3 bases are TGTGCCAGCAGCTCAGACTCGGACGGGAGCTCCTACGAGCAGTACTTC. Translation: CASSSDSDGSSYEQYF.

The genes are TRBV9 and TRBJ2-1; 9 nucleotides agree with TRBD2. This CDR3 comprises 15 residues. Germline lookup yields CDR1 SGDLS and CDR2 YYNGEE. J was trimmed by 0 bases and V by 2 bases; bases with no gene match: 0. DNA of the CDR3: TGTGCCAGCAGCGTTAGCGGGAGCTCCTACAATGAGCAGTTCTTC. Protein sequence: CASSVSGSSYNEQFF. The whole variable domain, remainder taken from reference TRBV9 and TRBJ2-1, is DSGVTQTPKHLITATGQRVTLRCSPRSGDLSVYWYQQSLDQGLQFLIQYYNGEERAKGNILERFSAQQFPDLHSELNLSSLELGDSALYFCASSVSGSSYNEQFFGPGTRLTVL.

The chain carries TRBV10-2 and TRBJ2-4, with 10 nucleotides matching TRBD2. J lost 9 bases, V lost 9 bases, and 8 bases had no gene match. The germline V gene encodes CDR1 WSHSY and CDR2 SAAADI. The CDR3 extends over 13 amino acids. Here the CDR3 reads CASRAGGSGIQYF. CDR3 in DNA: TGCGCCAGTCGAGCGGGAGGGTCAGGCATTCAGTACTTC.

The chain employs TRBV10-3 and TRBJ2-1, with a possible D match to TRBD2 (5 bases). V shed 6 bases and J shed 0 bases, with 12 bases lying between them. Germline lookup yields CDR1 ENHRY and CDR2 SYGVKD. The CDR3 covers 15 residues. DNA of the CDR3: TGTGCCATCAGATCGGACTCCGGCTCCTACAATGAGCAGTTCTTC. It encodes CAIRSDSGSYNEQFF.

The chain carries TRBV7-3 and TRBJ2-1, with a possible D match to TRBD2 (6 bases). There are 14 residues in the CDR3. Germline V CDR1 and CDR2: SGHTA, FQGTGA. The V gene lost 5 bases and the J gene lost 8 bases, with 16 bases spanning the gap. This chain's CDR3 is CASSGGLPGDEQFF. The CDR3 DNA follows: TGTGCCAGCAGCGGGGGACTCCCGGGTGATGAGCAGTTCTTC.

The chain carries TRBV19 and TRBJ2-2; 7 nucleotides agree with TRBD2. Germline V gene lookup returns CDR1 LNHDA and CDR2 SQIVND (reference sequence). The CDR3 spans 15 residues. The trim removed 7 bases at V and 3 bases at J, leaving 8 bases unmatched. CDR3 amino acids: CASTAEGGYTGELFF. CDR3 nucleotide sequence: TGTGCCAGTACTGCTGAGGGAGGGTACACCGGGGAGCTGTTTTTT.

The V and J genes are TRBV2 and TRBJ1-2; 10 positions match TRBD1. From germline, CDR1 is SNHLY and CDR2 FYNNEI. V lost 5 bases and J lost 7; bases outside the gene matches: 7. The CDR3 runs 14 residues. The CDR3 DNA sequence: TGTGCCAGCAGTACTCGACAGGGGGCGGGTGGCTACACCTTC. Encoded protein: CASSTRQGAGGYTF.